Each of the 2 T cell receptor beta chains below was sequenced from the same sample in a study of cytomegalovirus exposure and HLA in healthy donors. The PCR ran on 60 Vbeta and 13 Jbeta primers. Profiling relied on immunoSEQ multiplex PCR, and the TCRdb table lists in-frame clones only, not all of them. The sample has about 160,000 clones; over 75% are singletons. Input material: PBMCs. Source of these receptors: a woman aged 25 to 45 in good health and CMV-seronegative.

The chain combines TRBV28 with TRBJ2-1, with D perhaps TRBD1 (6 bases). This CDR3 has 16 amino acids. The V end lost 2 bases, the J end lost 2 bases, and 13 bases lay between the germline ends. Germline V gene data show CDR1 as MDHEN and CDR2 as SYDVKM. CDR3 loop: CASSLMAGDPYNEQFF. The DNA of the CDR3 is TGTGCCAGCAGTTTAATGGCAGGGGACCCCTACAATGAGCAGTTCTTC. Full variable domain (missing parts from reference TRBV28 and TRBJ2-1): DVKVTQSSRYLVKRTGEKVFLECVQDMDHENMFWYRQDPGLGLRLIYFSYDVKMKEKGDIPEGYSVSREKKERFSLILESASTNQTSMYLCASSLMAGDPYNEQFFGPGTRLTVL.

This clone has just a few counts. V and J are TRBV19 and TRBJ1-5; a possible D gene is TRBD1 (6 bases). The CDR3 loop spans 15 amino acids. V lost 1 base and J lost 4, with 11 bases in between. Germline CDR1 LNHDA, CDR2 SQIVND (reference sequence). This CDR3 is CASSIVTGLNQPQHF. CDR3 nucleotides: TGTGCCAGTAGTATAGTTACAGGGCTTAATCAGCCCCAGCATTTT.